The 15 T cell receptor beta chains reported below all come from one sample, sequenced in a study of molecular identifiers for immune sequencing clone quantification. TCRdb analysed the PCR reads with MiXCR anew, one entry per CDR3 protein. This sample carries hundreds of thousands of distinct CDR3 sequences, about 20% of them seen once, and the ten largest clones take 0.85%. The specimen sequenced was naive CD8+ T cells from blood, with Jurkat cell RNA spiked in. Noted subset: FACS-sorted CD8+CD4-CCR7+CD45RA+ naive T cells. These receptors were collected from a human donor in good health. Some libraries in this study had Jurkat cell RNA spiked in.

This clonotype came up many times. The chain carries TRBV27 and TRBJ2-5, with D perhaps being TRBD1 or TRBD2 (5 bases each). The V and J ends lost 6 bases and 3 bases respectively, with 17 bases between them. The CDR3 consists of 15 residues. CDR1 and CDR2 (germline): MNHEY, SMNVEV (reference sequence). The CDR3: CASSPGRGLEETQYF. The DNA for the CDR3 is TGTGCCAGCAGCCCGGGAAGGGGTCTCGAAGAGACCCAGTACTTC.

As for this clonotype: This may be a read error: a much more frequent sequence differs by one nucleotide. V gene TRBV20-1 combines with J gene TRBJ2-5, with a tentative D call TRBD1 (5 bases). Trimming pared 7 bases from V and 3 bases from J, leaving 12 bases between. Germline loops: CDR1 DFQATT, CDR2 SNEGSKA (reference sequence). This CDR3 is 12 amino acids long. The CDR3 spells CSGARAKETQYF. Here the CDR3 DNA reads TGCAGTGGGGCCAGGGCGAAAGAGACCCAGTACTTC.

This clonotype occurred many times. V and J are TRBV6-5 and TRBJ2-7; TRBD1 or TRBD2 may be the D gene (5 bases each). The ends were cut back, 2 bases at V and 3 bases at J, with 11 bases in the middle. CDR1 and CDR2 (germline): MNHEY, SVGAGI. The CDR3 runs 14 residues. CDR3 bases: TGTGCCAGCAGTTACGAGGGACCCAACTACGAGCAGTACTTC. As protein: CASSYEGPNYEQYF.

This clonotype was seen repeatedly, ten times or more. The V gene is TRBV28, the J gene TRBJ2-3, with D possibly matching TRBD1 (6 bases). CDR3 length: 15 residues. The germline V and J ends were trimmed by 4 bases and 0 bases, with 11 bases remaining between them. CDR1 MDHEN and CDR2 SYDVKM come from the germline V gene. CDR3 bases: TGTGCCAGCAGTTCAGGGGAAGGGAGCACAGATACGCAGTATTTT. Translation gives CASSSGEGSTDTQYF.

The CDR3 nucleotides are TGCGCCAGCAGCCAAATCGAGGGACAGGCAGAGCAGTACTTC. Its protein product is CASSQIEGQAEQYF. The rearrangement uses TRBV4-1 and TRBJ2-7, with 8 bases aligning to TRBD1. Germline V gene data show CDR1 as MGHRA and CDR2 as YSYEKL. This CDR3 comprises 14 residues. V lost 2 bases, J lost 7 bases, and 7 bases stayed unmatched.

This clonotype was seen ten or more times. This chain joins TRBV4-3 and TRBJ1-2; perhaps TRBD1 as D (5 bases). This CDR3 has 15 residues. In germline, CDR1 is LGHNA, CDR2 YSLEER. Trimming left V 1 base short and J 4 bases short, with 13 bases between. CDR3 DNA sequence: TGCGCCAGCAGCCAAGGGTCCACAGGCTTCTATGGCTACACCTTC. Translation gives CASSQGSTGFYGYTF.

This clonotype was recorded at least ten times. V usage is TRBV11-2 and J usage is TRBJ2-1; D uncertain. Between the trimmed V and J ends, which lost 1 base and 1 base, there was a span of 5 bases. The CDR3 totals 14 residues. Germline V gene sequence: CDR1 SGHAT, CDR2 FQNNGV. CDR3 in DNA: TGTGCCAGCAGCTTAGTGGGGTCCTACAATGAGCAGTTCTTC. It yields the protein CASSLVGSYNEQFF.

V gene TRBV19 combines with J gene TRBJ1-5; no firm D call. V shed 6 bases and J shed 1 base, with 10 bases lying between them. The CDR3 totals 14 residues. The germline gives CDR1 LNHDA, CDR2 SQIVND (reference sequence). CDR3 region: CASRIPRSNQPQHF. DNA for the CDR3: TGTGCCAGTAGAATCCCACGGAGCAATCAGCCCCAGCATTTT.

This clonotype was found many times. This sequence joins TRBV27 and TRBJ1-2; the D gene is possibly TRBD1 (6 bases). This CDR3 comprises 14 residues. The V end lost 4 bases, the J end lost 8 bases, and 17 bases lay between the germline ends. Germline loops: CDR1 MNHEY, CDR2 SMNVEV (reference sequence). The CDR3: CASSSTGSLGGYTF. The CDR3 DNA reads TGTGCCAGCAGTTCTACAGGGAGTTTGGGCGGCTACACCTTC.

This clonotype has at least ten counts. The V gene is TRBV5-1, the J gene TRBJ2-3; D remains ambiguous. From germline, CDR1 is SGHRS and CDR2 YFSETQ. The CDR3 consists of 15 residues. V was pared by 4 bases and J by 1 base, with 13 bases between. The chain's CDR3 is CASSRRGDRTDTQYF. In DNA, the CDR3 is TGCGCCAGCAGCCGACGAGGAGACCGCACAGATACGCAGTATTTT.

This chain uses TRBV7-9 with TRBJ1-1, with D possibly matching TRBD1 (6 bases). CDR1 and CDR2 (germline): SEHNR, FQNEAQ (reference sequence). This CDR3 is 15 amino acids long. Trimming took off 2 bases at V and 5 bases at J, with 15 bases between the two ends. This chain's CDR3 is CASSLRPGADTEAFF. The CDR3 DNA follows: TGTGCCAGCAGCTTAAGGCCAGGGGCGGATACTGAAGCTTTCTTT.

As concerns this clonotype: A much larger clone sits a single nucleotide away, making a read error possible. The J gene is TRBJ2-5, the V gene TRBV29-1, with TRBD1 matching over 8 bases. Per the germline V gene, CDR1 is SQVTM and CDR2 is ANQGSEA. The CDR3 spans 15 residues. The CDR3 protein is CSIEPEQGGPETQYF. CDR3 DNA: TGCAGCATTGAGCCCGAACAGGGGGGTCCAGAGACCCAGTACTTC.

This chain links TRBV4-3 with TRBJ2-6, with 9 bases lining up with TRBD1. V gave up 7 bases and J gave up 1 base; unmatched junction bases: 11. The length of the CDR3 is 18 residues. Looked up from germline, CDR1 is LGHNA and CDR2 is YSLEER. The CDR3 DNA sequence: TGCGCCAGCAACGACCGGGACAGGGTATTTTCTGGGGCCAACGTCCTGACTTTC. It translates to CASNDRDRVFSGANVLTF.

This clonotype was counted at least ten times. This chain uses TRBV3-1 with TRBJ2-3; maybe TRBD2 (5 bases). Germline V gene sequence: CDR1 LGHDT, CDR2 YNNKEL (reference sequence). This CDR3 region has 17 residues. Trimming removed 0 bases at V and 2 bases at J, with 15 bases between. The CDR3 region is CASSQDLGGAPTDTQYF. The CDR3 DNA reads as TGTGCCAGCAGCCAAGATCTAGGAGGTGCGCCCACAGATACGCAGTATTTT.

This clonotype showed up just a few times. This may arise from a read error, as a much more abundant clone is one base away. This chain links TRBV7-8 with TRBJ2-4, with a weak D call TRBD1 (5 bases). The CDR3 extends over 16 amino acids. The V gene's germline CDR1 is SGHVS and CDR2 FQNEAQ. The ends were cut back, 2 bases at V and 8 bases at J, with 19 bases in the middle. The chain's CDR3 is CASSLIRGRVEDIQYF. The CDR3 bases are TGTGCCAGCAGCTTAATTAGGGGTCGGGTAGAGGACATTCAGTACTTC.